This T cell receptor (beta chain) emerged from a study of cytomegalovirus exposure and HLA in healthy donors. Study conclusions and caveats: An analysis that was carried out later associated 15,000 to 20,000 TCR beta sequences with HLA alleles at 0.05 false discovery rate.

The V end lost 2 bases, the J end lost 9 bases, and 15 bases lay between the germline ends. CDR1 is SGHTS, CDR2 YDEGEE, per germline. The CDR3 is 15 residues long. The primer mix had 60 Vbeta and 13 Jbeta primers. TCRdb keeps only in-frame clones here, not all; method: immunoSEQ multiplex PCR. This table has about 98,000 clones, roughly 80% appearing once. This clone appeared a single time. What it recognizes is unknown. The chain joins TRBV5-8 to TRBJ1-6; the D is unclear. The origin of this receptor is a man in his 60s in good health and CMV-seropositive. Sequences were obtained from PBMCs. CDR3 bases: TGTGCCAGCAGCTTCTTCGTAGCCGGGTCTTCACCCCTCCACTTT. Translation: CASSFFVAGSSPLHF.